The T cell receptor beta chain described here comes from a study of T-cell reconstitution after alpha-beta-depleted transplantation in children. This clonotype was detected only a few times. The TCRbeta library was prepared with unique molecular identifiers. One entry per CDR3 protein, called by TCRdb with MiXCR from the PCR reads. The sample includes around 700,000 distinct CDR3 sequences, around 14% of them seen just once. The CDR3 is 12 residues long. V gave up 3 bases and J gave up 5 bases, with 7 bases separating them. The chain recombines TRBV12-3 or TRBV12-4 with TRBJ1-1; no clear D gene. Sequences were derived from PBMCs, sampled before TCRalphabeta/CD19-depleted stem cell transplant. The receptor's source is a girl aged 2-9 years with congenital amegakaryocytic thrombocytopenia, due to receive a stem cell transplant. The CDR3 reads CASSFTTTEAFF. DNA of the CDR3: TGTGCCAGCAGTTTTACGACGACTGAAGCTTTCTTT.